One T cell receptor (beta chain) is described in this entry. The source of the sample is a study of blood T cell repertoires in COVID-19. Study-wide background: Samples came from the United States, Italy and Spain, spanning acute and convalescent COVID-19. T cells, B-cell-depleted T cells, or PBMCs provided the cDNA or gDNA that served as material.

In the original processing: Reference gene primers were amplified, and this amplification served to estimate nucleated cell counts. The protocol was immunoSEQ multiplex PCR, while the TCRdb copy is restricted to in-frame clones and leaves out a portion. That table is the source of V, J and clone size, and D and trimming were worked out from the DNA. The table records about 100,000 clones, about 88% of them present only once. Between the trimmed V and J ends, which lost 4 bases and 0 bases, there was a span of 13 bases. The CDR3 runs 15 residues. CDR1 is SGHNT and CDR2 is YYREEE in the germline V gene (reference sequence).

V usage is TRBV5-4 and J usage is TRBJ1-2; possibly TRBD1 for D (5 bases). Sequencing input: peripheral blood. The sequence was collected from an elderly man with active or convalescent COVID-19. DNA for the CDR3: TGTGCCAGCAGCGGGGGGGTCGGGACTAACTATGGCTACACCTTC. It encodes CASSGGVGTNYGYTF.